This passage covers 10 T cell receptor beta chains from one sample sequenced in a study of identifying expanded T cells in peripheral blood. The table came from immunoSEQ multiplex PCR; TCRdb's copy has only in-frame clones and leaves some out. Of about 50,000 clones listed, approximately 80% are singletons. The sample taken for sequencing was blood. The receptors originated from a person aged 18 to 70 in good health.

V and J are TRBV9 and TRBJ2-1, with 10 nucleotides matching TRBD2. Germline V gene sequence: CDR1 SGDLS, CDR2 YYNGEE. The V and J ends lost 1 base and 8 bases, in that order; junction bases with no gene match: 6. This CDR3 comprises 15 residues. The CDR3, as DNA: TGTGCCAGCAGCGTACAGGGACTAGCGCACGATGAGCAGTTCTTC. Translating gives CASSVQGLAHDEQFF. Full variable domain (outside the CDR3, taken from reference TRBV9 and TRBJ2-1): DSGVTQTPKHLITATGQRVTLRCSPRSGDLSVYWYQQSLDQGLQFLIQYYNGEERAKGNILERFSAQQFPDLHSELNLSSLELGDSALYFCASSVQGLAHDEQFFGPGTRLTVL.

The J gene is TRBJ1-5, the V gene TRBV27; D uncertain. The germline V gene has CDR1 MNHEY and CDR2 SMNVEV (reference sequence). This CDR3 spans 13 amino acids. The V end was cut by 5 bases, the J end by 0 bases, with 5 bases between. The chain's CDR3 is CASSEYSNQPQHF. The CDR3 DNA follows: TGTGCCAGCAGTGAGTATAGCAATCAGCCCCAGCATTTT.

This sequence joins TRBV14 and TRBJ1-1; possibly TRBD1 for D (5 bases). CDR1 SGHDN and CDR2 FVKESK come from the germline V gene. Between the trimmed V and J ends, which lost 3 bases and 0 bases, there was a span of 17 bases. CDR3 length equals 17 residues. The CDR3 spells CASSQIDSDLMNTEAFF. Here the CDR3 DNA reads TGTGCCAGCAGCCAGATCGACAGTGACCTTATGAACACTGAAGCTTTCTTT.

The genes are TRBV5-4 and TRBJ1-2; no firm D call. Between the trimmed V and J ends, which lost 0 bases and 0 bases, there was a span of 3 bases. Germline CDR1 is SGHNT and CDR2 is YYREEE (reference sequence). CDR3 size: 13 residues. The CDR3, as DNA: TGTGCCAGCAGCTTGGAATCTAACTATGGCTACACCTTC. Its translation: CASSLESNYGYTF.

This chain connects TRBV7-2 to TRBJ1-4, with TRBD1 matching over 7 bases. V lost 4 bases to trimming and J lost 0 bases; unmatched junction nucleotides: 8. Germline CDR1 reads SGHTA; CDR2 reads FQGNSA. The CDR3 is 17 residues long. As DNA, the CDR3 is TGTGCCAGCAGCTCTACAGGGGTTGGAGCAACTAATGAAAAACTGTTTTTT. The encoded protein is CASSSTGVGATNEKLFF.

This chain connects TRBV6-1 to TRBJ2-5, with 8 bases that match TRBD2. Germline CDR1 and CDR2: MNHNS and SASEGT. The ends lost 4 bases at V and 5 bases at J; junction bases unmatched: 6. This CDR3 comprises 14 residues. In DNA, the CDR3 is TGTGCCAGCAGTGTCGGGGGGGCAATCGAGACCCAGTACTTC. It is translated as CASSVGGAIETQYF.

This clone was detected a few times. CDR3 in DNA: TGCGCCAGCAGCTTCAGCGAGGGGGCAACCTACGAGCAGTACTTC. Amino acids: CASSFSEGATYEQYF. The V and J genes are TRBV5-1 and TRBJ2-7, with TRBD1 matching over 7 bases. Germline loops: CDR1 SGHRS, CDR2 YFSETQ. The CDR3 covers 15 residues. The ends lost 2 bases at V and 2 bases at J; junction bases unmatched: 7.

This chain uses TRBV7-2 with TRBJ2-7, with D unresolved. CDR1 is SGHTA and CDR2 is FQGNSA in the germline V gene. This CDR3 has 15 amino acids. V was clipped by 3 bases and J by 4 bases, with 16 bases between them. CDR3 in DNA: TGTGCCAGCAGCTTTTCTCTGGTCCCACCATACGAGCAGTACTTC. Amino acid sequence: CASSFSLVPPYEQYF. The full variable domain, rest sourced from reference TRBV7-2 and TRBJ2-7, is GAGVSQSPSNKVTEKGKDVELRCDPISGHTALYWYRQSLGQGLEFLIYFQGNSAPDKSGLPSDRFSAERTGGSVSTLTIQRTQQEDSAVYLCASSFSLVPPYEQYFGPGTRLTVT.

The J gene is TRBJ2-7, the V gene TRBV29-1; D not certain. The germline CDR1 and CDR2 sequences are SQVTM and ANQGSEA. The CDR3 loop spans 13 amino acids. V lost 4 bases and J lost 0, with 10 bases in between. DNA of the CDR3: TGCAGCGTTGCTTCCAGCGACTCCTACGAGCAGTACTTC. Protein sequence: CSVASSDSYEQYF.

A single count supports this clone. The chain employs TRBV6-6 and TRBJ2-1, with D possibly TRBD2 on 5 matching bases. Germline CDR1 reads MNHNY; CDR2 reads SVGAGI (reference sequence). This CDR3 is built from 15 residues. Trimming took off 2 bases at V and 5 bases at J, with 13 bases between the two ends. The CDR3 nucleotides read TGTGCCAGCAGTTACAGACTACGGGATGACAATGAGCAGTTCTTC. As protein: CASSYRLRDDNEQFF.